Detailed here is one T cell receptor (beta chain). Original data processing: Reference gene primer amplification in the assay estimated nucleated cell counts. Data came from immunoSEQ multiplex PCR; TCRdb stores just in-frame clones and leaves some out. V and J calls and clone size come straight from that table; D and trimming were deduced from the DNA. The table lists about 200,000 clones, 75% to 90% of them singletons. This sample was included in a study of blood T cell repertoires in COVID-19. The wider study: Acute and convalescent COVID-19 specimens originated in the United States, Italy and Spain. From T cells, B-cell-depleted T cells, or PBMCs came the material, which was cDNA or gDNA.

This CDR3 has 15 residues. Looked up from germline, CDR1 is SNHLY and CDR2 is FYNNEI. V lost 7 bases and J lost 0; bases outside the gene matches: 9. Sequenced: peripheral blood. The chain couples TRBV2 to TRBJ2-7, with TRBD2 matching 7 bases. The TCR originated in a man in his sixties with acute or convalescent COVID-19. Written as DNA, the CDR3 is TGTGCCAGCAACCTAGGAGCGGGAAGCTCCTACGAGCAGTACTTC. This gives the protein CASNLGAGSSYEQYF.